This T cell receptor (beta chain) was found in a study of vaccination and CD4 T cells after COVID-19. Cultured CD4+ T cells had their DNA profiled by the Oncomine TCR Beta short-read assay. TCRdb redid the calling of the PCR reads with MiXCR, one entry per CDR3 protein. The sample records just under 20,000 distinct CDR3 sequences, approximately 45% being singletons. Documented treatment: roughly 10-day PBMC culture with coronavirus spike peptide pools or control peptides (ViraFEST assay). The CDR3 sequence is 15 residues long. The V and J ends lost 4 bases and 0 bases respectively, with 10 bases between them. Germline lookup yields CDR1 LNHDA and CDR2 SQIVND (reference sequence). This clonotype was detected only a few times. What it binds is unknown.

This sequence joins TRBV19 and TRBJ1-3; D gene uncertain. The sample in question was CD4+ T cells from blood, cultured in vitro, obtained before SARS-CoV-2 vaccination. The sequence came from a human donor who had recovered from COVID-19. CDR3 sequence reads: CASSSNTDSGNTIYF. CDR3 nucleotides: TGTGCCAGTAGTAGCAATACGGACTCTGGAAACACCATATATTTT.